A single sample is the source of the 16 T cell receptor beta chains below, sequenced in a study of shared clonotypes between healthy human individuals. Method: immunoSEQ multiplex PCR; TCRdb's copy keeps in-frame clones and lacks some. The table records a few hundred thousand clones, about 96% of them present only once. Sequencing was performed on memory CD8+ T cells sorted from blood. Subset of the sample: CD45RO+ cells pooled with CCR7-negative TemRA cells. These receptors originate from a man in his thirties or forties in good health.

The chain carries TRBV7-9 and TRBJ2-5; tentative D call: TRBD2 (5 bases). Germline CDR1 SEHNR, CDR2 FQNEAQ (reference sequence). The length of the CDR3 is 12 residues. V was trimmed by 4 bases and J by 7 bases, leaving 10 bases between them. The CDR3 bases are TGTGCCAGCAGCTCGGGATCTGGGACCCAGTACTTC. Residues: CASSSGSGTQYF.

The chain employs TRBV10-3 and TRBJ2-2, with TRBD2 matching 8 bases. CDR3 length equals 16 residues. V trimming: 0 bases; J trimming: 0 bases; junction bases outside the gene matches: 0. Germline lookup yields CDR1 ENHRY and CDR2 SYGVKD. CDR3 protein: CAISESGLANTGELFF. For the CDR3, the DNA is TGTGCCATCAGTGAGTCGGGACTAGCGAACACCGGGGAGCTGTTTTTT.

J is TRBJ2-7 and V is TRBV2; TRBD1 agrees at 7 bases. Germline V gene data show CDR1 as SNHLY and CDR2 as FYNNEI. Germline trimming cut 10 bases from V and 2 bases from J; bases unmatched to any gene: 11. The CDR3 spans 14 residues. The CDR3 is CATRMRQGTYEQYF. CDR3 in DNA: TGTGCCACCCGTATGAGACAGGGAACCTACGAGCAGTACTTC. Filled out from reference TRBV2 and TRBJ2-7, the complete variable domain reads EPEVTQTPSHQVTQMGQEVILRCVPISNHLYFYWYRQILGQKVEFLVSFYNNEISEKSEIFDDQFSVERPDGSNFTLKIRSTKLEDSAMYFCATRMRQGTYEQYFGPGTRLTVT.

This clone appeared once. The chain carries TRBV30 and TRBJ1-2, with 9 positions matching TRBD1. The V gene's germline CDR1 is GTSNPN and CDR2 SVGIG (reference sequence). This CDR3 is built from 13 residues. Trimming cost V 3 bases and J 7 bases; bases outside gene matches: 6. In DNA form, the CDR3 reads TGTGCCTGGAGGCTCACAGGGGGCTCTGGCTACACCTTC. This sequence encodes CAWRLTGGSGYTF.

The chain links TRBV6-5 to TRBJ1-4; D is uncertain. V shed 2 bases and J shed 8 bases, with 12 bases lying between them. The germline CDR1 and CDR2 sequences are MNHEY and SVGAGI. CDR3 length: 14 amino acids. The CDR3 is CASSYTGNGEKLFF. The DNA for the CDR3 is TGTGCCAGCAGTTACACTGGGAATGGGGAAAAACTGTTTTTT.

The chain links TRBV15 to TRBJ2-1; no firm D call. The CDR3 has 13 residues. Germline V CDR1 and CDR2: LNHNV, YYDKDF (reference sequence). V lost 0 bases, J lost 6 bases, and 6 bases lay in between. The CDR3 DNA sequence: TGTGCCACCAGCAGAGATACCTTCAATGAGCAGTTCTTC. The encoded protein is CATSRDTFNEQFF.

The V and J genes are TRBV21-1 and TRBJ2-5; the table's TRBD1 call for D was not verified on the DNA. TRBV21-1 is recorded as a pseudogene. The CDR3 spans 12 residues. CDR3 DNA sequence: TGTGCCAGCAGAACAGGGCCGAAGACCCAGTACTTC. This encodes CASRTGPKTQYF.

V gene TRBV28 combines with J gene TRBJ2-7; 10 nucleotides line up with TRBD2. The CDR3 sequence is 14 residues long. The trim removed 5 bases at V and 3 bases at J, leaving 4 bases unmatched. The germline V gene has CDR1 MDHEN and CDR2 SYDVKM. In DNA form, the CDR3 reads TGTGCCAGCAGTCCCCGGACTAGCGGCTACGAGCAGTACTTC. Translation: CASSPRTSGYEQYF.

This clone was counted a single time. The chain carries TRBV7-3 and TRBJ2-1; 12 nucleotides agree with TRBD2. After removal of 2 bases from V and 5 bases from J, the junction contained 1 base not matched to a gene. The CDR3 covers 15 residues. Germline loops: CDR1 SGHTA, CDR2 FQGTGA. This CDR3 is CASSLASGRDNEQFF. The CDR3 DNA reads TGTGCCAGCAGCTTAGCTAGCGGGAGGGACAATGAGCAGTTCTTC.

The gene calls are TRBV5-1 and TRBJ1-3; D might be TRBD1 (5 bases). This CDR3 spans 15 amino acids. The V gene lost 3 bases and the J gene lost 2 bases, with 12 bases spanning the gap. Per the germline V gene, CDR1 is SGHRS and CDR2 is YFSETQ. The CDR3 reads CASSSVGAAGNTIYF. CDR3 coding DNA: TGCGCCAGCAGCTCGGTCGGGGCGGCTGGAAACACCATATATTTT.

The chain employs TRBV18 and TRBJ2-1; D is uncertain. With 4 bases removed from V and 0 bases from J, the gap between germline ends came to 16 bases. Germline loops: CDR1 KGHSH, CDR2 LQKENI. This CDR3 contains 17 residues. The DNA for the CDR3 is TGTGCCAGCTCACGGTACCAAACACAGAGCTCCTACAATGAGCAGTTCTTC. Residues: CASSRYQTQSSYNEQFF.

This clone was seen only once. The chain links TRBV28 to TRBJ1-5; the D is unclear. This CDR3 spans 14 amino acids. Trimming left V 2 bases short and J 4 bases short, with 9 bases between. Germline assignment: CDR1 MDHEN and CDR2 SYDVKM. CDR3 nucleotide sequence: TGTGCCAGCAGTTTAAACATCCTTAATCAGCCCCAGCATTTT. Amino acids: CASSLNILNQPQHF.

This CDR3 is CASSLVLSSYNEQFF. In DNA form, the CDR3 reads TGTGCCAGCAGCCTGGTACTCTCTTCCTACAATGAGCAGTTCTTC. The chain carries TRBV5-4 and TRBJ2-1; D is uncertain. Germline V gives CDR1 SGHNT, CDR2 YYREEE (reference sequence). Trimming took 4 bases from V and 1 from J, leaving 12 bases between them. The CDR3 totals 15 residues.

The chain links TRBV27 to TRBJ2-7; D gene unclear. TRBJ2-1 explains the end of the DNA better; the J call may be wrong. Germline V gives CDR1 MNHEY, CDR2 SMNVEV (reference sequence). This CDR3 has 15 residues. For the CDR3, the DNA is TGTGCCAGCAACGCCCGGAGAGCATATTACAATGAGCAGTTCTTC. Its protein product is CASNARRAYYNEQFF.

The V gene is TRBV5-1, the J gene TRBJ2-7; 9 bases line up with TRBD1. V dropped 8 bases and J dropped 3; count of bases not matched to a gene: 9. Germline values: CDR1 SGHRS, CDR2 YFSETQ. The CDR3 contains 14 residues. CDR3 sequence: CASNLGQGIYEQYF. In DNA, the CDR3 is TGCGCCAGTAACTTGGGACAGGGAATCTACGAGCAGTACTTC.

This clone was found once. This CDR3 is also generated by other DNA sequences in the sample. The V and J genes are TRBV28 and TRBJ2-1, with TRBD2 matching over 11 bases. V was pared by 5 bases and J by 2 bases, with 2 bases of the junction left unmatched. Germline CDR1 is MDHEN and CDR2 is SYDVKM. The CDR3 has 15 residues. The DNA of the CDR3 is TGTGCCAGCAGTCTAGCGGGAGGAGCCTACAATGAGCAGTTCTTC. It encodes CASSLAGGAYNEQFF.